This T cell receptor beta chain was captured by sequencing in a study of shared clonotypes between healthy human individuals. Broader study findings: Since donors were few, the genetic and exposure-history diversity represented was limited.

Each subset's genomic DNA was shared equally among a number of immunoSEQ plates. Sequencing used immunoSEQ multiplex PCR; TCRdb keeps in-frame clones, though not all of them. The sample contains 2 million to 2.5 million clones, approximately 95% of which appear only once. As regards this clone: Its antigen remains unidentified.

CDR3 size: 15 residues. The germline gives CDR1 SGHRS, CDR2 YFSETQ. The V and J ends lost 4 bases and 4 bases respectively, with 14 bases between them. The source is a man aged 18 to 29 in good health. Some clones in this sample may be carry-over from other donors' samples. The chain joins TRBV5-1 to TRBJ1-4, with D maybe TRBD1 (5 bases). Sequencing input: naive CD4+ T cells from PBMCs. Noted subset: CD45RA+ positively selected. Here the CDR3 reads CASSPMPGNNEKLFF. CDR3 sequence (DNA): TGCGCCAGCAGCCCAATGCCAGGGAATAATGAAAAACTGTTTTTT.